A single sample gave rise to the 8 T cell receptor beta chains below, sequenced in a study of shared clonotypes between healthy human individuals. Using immunoSEQ multiplex PCR, the repertoire was profiled, and TCRdb retains in-frame clones only, with some absent. Of a few million clones listed, approximately 94% are singletons. The specimen was naive CD4+ T cells sorted from blood. Subset of the sample: CD45RA+ positively selected. These receptors all stem from a man between 18 and 35 years old in good health.

This chain connects TRBV5-5 to TRBJ2-7; 8 bases map to TRBD2. Looked up from germline, CDR1 is SGHKS and CDR2 is YYEKEE (reference sequence). The ends lost 5 bases at V and 0 bases at J; junction bases unmatched: 7. CDR3 length equals 15 residues. The CDR3 DNA is TGTGCCAGCAGTTTTAGCGGGGTACCCTCCTACGAGCAGTACTTC. Protein product: CASSFSGVPSYEQYF. Filled out from reference TRBV5-5 and TRBJ2-7, the complete variable domain reads DAGVTQSPTHLIKTRGQQVTLRCSPISGHKSVSWYQQVLGQGPQFIFQYYEKEERGRGNFPDRFSARQFPNYSSELNVNALLLGDSALYLCASSFSGVPSYEQYFGPGTRLTVT.

The chain has TRBV30 and TRBJ2-1, with TRBD2 identical over 15 bases. Germline V lookup: CDR1 GTSNPN, CDR2 SVGIG (reference sequence). V gave up 2 bases and J gave up 0 bases; unmatched junction bases: 8. This CDR3 comprises 19 residues. In nucleotides, the CDR3 is TGTGCCTGGAGTTCCGGGACTAGCGGGGGGCGGAGCTCCTACAATGAGCAGTTCTTC. The encoded protein is CAWSSGTSGGRSSYNEQFF.

The chain links TRBV7-3 to TRBJ2-2; D is possibly TRBD1 or TRBD2 (5 bases each). V was cut by 5 bases and J by 2 bases, with 18 bases left in between. Germline-derived CDR1 and CDR2 are SGHTA and FQGTGA. The CDR3 covers 17 residues. DNA of the CDR3: TGTGCCAGCAGCCCCGCGGGTGGGGCCCGAAACACCGGGGAGCTGTTTTTT. Translating it yields CASSPAGGARNTGELFF.

The chain links TRBV5-1 to TRBJ2-3; D remains unclear. The CDR3 is made up of 14 amino acids. Trimming pared 2 bases from V and 0 bases from J, leaving 7 bases between. Germline V gene sequence: CDR1 SGHRS, CDR2 YFSETQ. The CDR3 DNA reads as TGCGCCAGCAGCTTTTCTTACAGCACAGATACGCAGTATTTT. Translating gives CASSFSYSTDTQYF.

This clone was picked up a small number of times. This chain joins TRBV7-9 and TRBJ1-6; possibly TRBD1 for D (6 bases). Per germline, CDR1 SEHNR and CDR2 FQNEAQ (reference sequence). V lost 1 base, J lost 7 bases, and 11 bases lay in between. This CDR3 contains 15 residues. For the CDR3, the DNA is TGTGCCAGCAGCTTAGATGGGACAACGAATTCACCCCTCCACTTT. Translated, it gives CASSLDGTTNSPLHF.

This sequence joins TRBV19 and TRBJ1-6, with D uncertain. V was clipped by 5 bases and J by 7 bases, with 15 bases between them. This CDR3 contains 15 residues. Germline V gene sequence: CDR1 LNHDA, CDR2 SQIVND (reference sequence). The CDR3, as DNA: TGTGCCAGTAGTGAGCGACATCAAGGAAATTCACCCCTCCACTTT. Protein: CASSERHQGNSPLHF. Complete variable domain (other parts from reference TRBV19 and TRBJ1-6): DGGITQSPKYLFRKEGQNVTLSCEQNLNHDAMYWYRQDPGQGLRLIYYSQIVNDFQKGDIAEGYSVSREKKESFPLTVTSAQKNPTAFYLCASSERHQGNSPLHFGNGTRLTVT.

The gene calls are TRBV7-2 and TRBJ2-5, with TRBD2 matching over 8 bases. V was pared by 1 base and J by 5 bases, with 18 bases of the junction left unmatched. The germline V gene has CDR1 SGHTA and CDR2 FQGNSA. The CDR3 length is 19 residues. The CDR3 DNA reads as TGTGCCAGCAGCTTAGAAGGGTTTCGGGCGGGAGGATCAGCGGAGACCCAGTACTTC. Its translation: CASSLEGFRAGGSAETQYF.

The rearrangement links TRBV10-3 to TRBJ1-6, with D unresolved. CDR1 and CDR2 from the germline V gene are ENHRY and SYGVKD. This CDR3 contains 13 residues. Trimming stripped 9 bases from V and 7 bases from J, with 13 bases between. CDR3 loop: CAMGPEVNSPLHF. The DNA for the CDR3 is TGTGCCATGGGCCCAGAGGTGAATTCACCCCTCCACTTT.